The following is a T cell receptor (beta chain) sequence with its context. What antigen it recognizes has not been identified. No much larger clone is present one base from it, and per-base qualities are unavailable. Preparation of the library involved the immunoSEQ multiplex PCR assay. Processing in the source paper ran as follows. To diagnose cytomegalovirus status from the catalog of TCR beta chain sequences, a statistical classification framework was built. The table was pulled from immuneACCESS by TCRdb, which kept in-frame rearrangements only. Such tables lose some clones; where checked, under half of the loss comes from unresolved V genes, and the rest has no known cause. V and J calls plus clone size are reproduced from that table; the DNA served to infer D and trimming. In this sample the table shows over 75,000 clones, 85% of which occur a single time. The top ten clonotypes cover 20% to 25% of the sample.

V and J lose 5 bases and 4 bases, and a span of 14 bases separates them. The germline V gene sets CDR1 to SGHAT and CDR2 to FQNNGV. Including the terminal cysteine and phenylalanine, the CDR3 comprises 15 residues. The kept DNA is CDR3 alone, 45 bases in frame from the first base. This sample was included in a study of cytomegalovirus exposure and HLA in healthy donors (dated by TCRdb to about 2017). Regarding the complete study: According to a later analysis, one platform produced both the roughly 120 validation repertoires and the 620 or so repertoires of the first cohort. The aim of the study was to test whether cataloging public T cell receptors could identify signatures of past pathogen exposure. To predict cytomegalovirus infection status, the study combined high-throughput TCR immunosequencing, statistical association of individual TCRs with disease status, and machine learning. Along with the roughly 710-subject first cohort, a separate validation cohort of over a hundred different subjects was used.

Overall results and qualifications from the work: The authors suggested that the approach could potentially be extended to other disease states and immunological phenotypes. In the study, around 150 TCR beta chains were listed as associated with cytomegalovirus. Across donors, most TCR sequences were observed very rarely, whereas some public TCRs were present in many individuals. In vitro tests confirmed that a few of the cytomegalovirus-associated TCR beta chains recognize cytomegalovirus antigens. The classifier was reported to diagnose cytomegalovirus status with high specificity and sensitivity in both the original and validation cohorts. Of the cluster scores, roughly 95% were above 0 in a later analysis, which found that TCRs clustered in the first cohort also tended to co-occur in the approximately 130 validation repertoires. A later analysis lacked HLA typing for the validation cohort, so it scored co-occurrence in that cohort across all 110 or so repertoires.

Separate from the approximately 700-subject first cohort, the validation cohort of about 120 subjects was the group to which the donors belonged. The sequence links TRBV11-2 to TRBJ2-2; 6 matching bases give a weak D call of TRBD1. The sample was PBMCs. The sequence was obtained from a man between 18 and 35 years old in good health and CMV-seropositive. The CDR3 has the sequence CASSTHFRGTGELFF. The DNA sequence follows: TGTGCCAGCAGCACCCACTTCAGGGGCACCGGGGAGCTGTTTTTT.